Listed below are T cell receptor beta chains from one sample, sequenced in a study of CD8+CD57+ T cells in acquired aplastic anemia. TCRdb redid the calling of the reads with MiXCR, one entry per CDR3 protein. The sample holds 200,000 to 250,000 distinct CDR3 sequences, approximately 51% seen once. What was sequenced was sorted CD4+, CD8+, or CD8+CD57+ T cells (not recorded which) from PBMCs. Every receptor here comes from a human donor with aplastic anemia. Each CDR3 is given with its conserved first and last residue. D genes are given only for firm matches. A clone size is listed for some rows: how often the clone was seen (once, few, many), or a class if it is expanded.

cdr3_nt cdr3_aa d_call j_call v_call clone_size
TGTGCCAGTAGTTTGACCGGGACAGGGGGCCGCAATCAGCCCCAGCATTTT CASSLTGTGGRNQPQHF TRBD1 TRBJ1-5 TRBV19 -
TGTGCCAGCAGCCGCTCTCGACGACAAGAGACCCAGTACTTC CASSRSRRQETQYF - TRBJ2-5 TRBV7-8 many
TGTGCCACCAGTGATTTAGGGGCTAGCGGGGCCACAGATACGCAGTATTTT CATSDLGASGATDTQYF TRBD2 TRBJ2-3 TRBV24-1 -
TGCAGCGTTGAGGGTCTCGACCCCTACGAGCAGTACTTC CSVEGLDPYEQYF - TRBJ2-7 TRBV29-1 once
TGTGCCAGCAGTTCCCCCACAGGGGGCGCTTCCGGGGAGCTGTTTTTT CASSSPTGGASGELFF TRBD1 TRBJ2-2 TRBV12-3/TRBV12-4 few
TGTGCCAGCAGCCAAGAGGTGGGGGGCAGGTATGGCTACACCTTC CASSQEVGGRYGYTF - TRBJ1-2 TRBV4-2 many
TGTGCCAGCACAACCGTCTATGGCTACACCTTC CASTTVYGYTF - TRBJ1-2 TRBV6-1 many
TGTGCCAGCAGTTACTCCGGGACTAGCGGGGGGGCCCAAAACATTCAGTACTTC CASSYSGTSGGAQNIQYF TRBD2 TRBJ2-4 TRBV2 once
TGCGCCAGCAGCTTTCCCGGGAGGACTAACTATGGCTACACCTTC CASSFPGRTNYGYTF - TRBJ1-2 TRBV4-1 many
TGCAGCGTTCCAACAGGGGATTCACATGGCTACACCTTC CSVPTGDSHGYTF TRBD1 TRBJ1-2 TRBV29-1 -
TGTGCCAGCAGGACGACAGGTGCCTCCTACGAGCAGTACTTC CASRTTGASYEQYF - TRBJ2-7 TRBV6-1 many
TGCAGTGTCTGGGACAGAACAAACAATGAGCAGTTCTTC CSVWDRTNNEQFF TRBD1 TRBJ2-1 TRBV20-1 -
TGTGCCAGCAGTGAAAAGGCAGGGAACACTGAAGCTTTCTTT CASSEKAGNTEAFF - TRBJ1-1 TRBV6-1 -
TGTGCCATCAGAGCACAGGAACATAATTCACCCCTCCACTTT CAIRAQEHNSPLHF - TRBJ1-6 TRBV10-3 -
TGTGCCAGCAGCTTATCTGGGGCCTACGAGCAGTACTTC CASSLSGAYEQYF - TRBJ2-7 TRBV5-1 few
TGTGCCAGCAGCTTAATGGATCCTGAAGCTTTCTTT CASSLMDPEAFF - TRBJ1-1 TRBV7-2 -
TGTGCCAGCAGTGAAGGGACAGGGTTCACAGATACGCAGTATTTT CASSEGTGFTDTQYF TRBD1 TRBJ2-3 TRBV2 -
TGTGCCAGCAGTTTTAGCCCCAGGGCTGAAGCTTTCTTT CASSFSPRAEAFF - TRBJ1-1 TRBV7-2 -
TGTGCCAGTAGTATACCGGGAAGCACAGATACGCAGTATTTT CASSIPGSTDTQYF - TRBJ2-3 TRBV19 -
TGTGCCAGCAGTTTCCGGACAGGAGGGAACACCGGGGAGCTGTTTTTT CASSFRTGGNTGELFF TRBD1 TRBJ2-2 TRBV12-3/TRBV12-4 many
TGTGCCACCAGCAGAGCTAGACCGGGGGGCCCCAACGTCGTTAACTATGGCTACACCTTC CATSRARPGGPNVVNYGYTF - TRBJ1-2 TRBV15 many
TGCGCCAGCAGAACGGGAAACTATGGCTACACCTTC CASRTGNYGYTF - TRBJ1-2 TRBV5-1 many
TGTGCCAGCAGCGTAGTAGCAGATGGTCAGCCCCAGCATTTT CASSVVADGQPQHF - TRBJ1-5 TRBV5-5 -
TGTGCCAGCAGGGGGACAGTCAGGGGCTACACCTTC CASRGTVRGYTF TRBD1 TRBJ1-2 TRBV6-5 -
TGTGCCAGCGGGGAGACCCAGTACTTC CASGETQYF - TRBJ2-5 TRBV2 many
TGTGCCAGCAGTTACTCGACAGGGTGGAGTGGCTACACCTTC CASSYSTGWSGYTF TRBD1 TRBJ1-2 TRBV6-5 many
TGTGCCAGTAGTATAGATTATCAATTCAAGGGGCGGGAAGAGCAGTACTTC CASSIDYQFKGREEQYF - TRBJ2-7 TRBV19 -
TGTGCCAGCAGTGAGCGCCCCCTCCACTTT CASSERPLHF - TRBJ1-6 TRBV2 -
TGTGCCAGCACCAAGGGCGGGGAGGAGACCCAGTACTTC CASTKGGEETQYF - TRBJ2-5 TRBV9 few
TGTGCCAGCAGCCGGGGACCCTACGAGCAGTACTTC CASSRGPYEQYF - TRBJ2-7 TRBV11-2 many
TGCGCCAGCAGCTTGGCGGAGGCCCAGTACTTC CASSLAEAQYF - TRBJ2-5 TRBV5-1 -
TGCGCCAGCAGCTTGGGGGACAGCCCCTACGAGCAGTACTTC CASSLGDSPYEQYF TRBD1 TRBJ2-7 TRBV5-1 -
TGCAGTGCTAGAGATCGGCAGGGGGCTAACTATGGCTACACCTTC CSARDRQGANYGYTF TRBD1 TRBJ1-2 TRBV20-1 -
TGTGCCAGCATGGGGCGGGGGGTCACAGATACGCAGTATTTT CASMGRGVTDTQYF TRBD2 TRBJ2-3 TRBV2 -
TGCGCCAGCAGCTTGGGGGGACAGGGTTCTTGGTACAATGAGCAGTTCTTC CASSLGGQGSWYNEQFF TRBD1 TRBJ2-1 TRBV5-1 -
TGTGCCAGCAGCTTAACAGGGAATAATTCACCCCTCCACTTT CASSLTGNNSPLHF - TRBJ1-6 TRBV7-9 -
TGTGCCAGCAGTGAAGCGCACGGCAGCTACTATGGCTACACCTTC CASSEAHGSYYGYTF - TRBJ1-2 TRBV6-1 many
TGTGCCAACAGCGGCGGGGGACTCCTATACAATGAGCAGTTCTTC CANSGGGLLYNEQFF TRBD2 TRBJ2-1 TRBV9 -
TGTGCCACCAGTGATTTGCGGGGGCGTGAGCAGTTCTTC CATSDLRGREQFF - TRBJ2-1 TRBV24-1 -
TGCGCCAGCAGTGAGTCTACCGGGATCAATGAGCAGTTCTTC CASSESTGINEQFF - TRBJ2-1 TRBV10-2 many
TGTGCCAGCAGCCAGGGGGCGTTAAGGGAAAAACTGTTTTTT CASSQGALREKLFF TRBD1 TRBJ1-4 TRBV9 -
TGTGCCATCAGTGAGTCGAAGGCCGTCATAGGCTCACCCCTCCACTTT CAISESKAVIGSPLHF - TRBJ1-6 TRBV10-3 many
TGTGCCAGCAGTGAGGGTTGGCGGGAGGGTACCGGGGAGCCGTTTTTT CASSEGWREGTGEPFF TRBD2 TRBJ2-2 TRBV2 -
TGTGCCAGCAGTACAGGGTGGGTCTCACCCGAGCAGTACTTC CASSTGWVSPEQYF - TRBJ2-7 TRBV28 many
TGCAGTGCTAGAGACGACAGGGGTACCGGGGAGCTGTTTTTT CSARDDRGTGELFF TRBD1 TRBJ2-2 TRBV20-1 -
TGTGCCACCAGTGACCTGGACTATGAGCAGTTCTTC CATSDLDYEQFF - TRBJ2-1 TRBV24-1 -
TGTGCCAGCAGGGGACAGGTGGATCAGCCCCAGCATTTT CASRGQVDQPQHF TRBD1 TRBJ1-5 TRBV28 few
TGCAGTGCTAGCCGACCGAACTGGCTAGCGGGGGGTGATGAGCAGTTCTTC CSASRPNWLAGGDEQFF TRBD2 TRBJ2-1 TRBV20-1 many
TGTGCCAGTAGTATAGATCGGGGCAGCACAGATACGCAGTATTTT CASSIDRGSTDTQYF - TRBJ2-3 TRBV19 many
TGTGCCAGCAGCTTATCGCAGAACAATGAGCAGTTCTTC CASSLSQNNEQFF - TRBJ2-1 TRBV7-3 many
TGCAGTGCTAGATCCGAGGCGGGGGGGGCAATAGATACGCAGTATTTT CSARSEAGGAIDTQYF TRBD2 TRBJ2-3 TRBV20-1 -
TGCAGTGGAAGTCGGTCGTTCAATCAGCCCCAGCATTTT CSGSRSFNQPQHF - TRBJ1-5 TRBV20-1 many
TGCAGCGGAGGGGGCAAAGAGCAGTTCTTC CSGGGKEQFF TRBD1 TRBJ2-1 TRBV29-1 few
TGTGCCACCAGCACCATAAGCCGGTATGGCCAGCATTTT CATSTISRYGQHF - TRBJ1-5 TRBV15 many
TGTGCCAGTGGAGAGGCGCATCTAAGCAGGAACACTGAAGCTTTCTTT CASGEAHLSRNTEAFF - TRBJ1-1 TRBV19 -